This TCR beta chain was sequenced during a study of cytomegalovirus exposure and HLA in healthy donors. 13 Jbeta primers and 60 Vbeta primers were used for the PCR. TCRdb's table, derived via immunoSEQ multiplex PCR, lists solely in-frame clones and lacks some. The sample includes about 110,000 clones, roughly 80% seen only once; the top ten take under 1.5%. The CDR3 is made up of 12 amino acids. V lost 7 bases and J lost 2, with 9 bases in between. Germline V gives CDR1 SNHLY, CDR2 FYNNEI. The chain is built from TRBV2 and TRBJ2-7, with a possible D match to TRBD1 (6 bases). The TCR originated in a woman younger than 45 in good health and CMV-seronegative. Sequencing was done on a sample of PBMCs. The CDR3: CASKTGAYEQYF. CDR3 in DNA: TGTGCCAGCAAGACAGGCGCCTACGAGCAGTACTTC.